The present T cell receptor (beta chain) was sequenced within a study of beta chain features in type 1 diabetes. For the study at large: The study found patients and healthy donors alike in age, gender and cell yields. General study results and limits: In comparison with healthy donors, patients had naive, central memory and Treg TCRB repertoires that appeared more similar.

About this clone itself: Its antigen is not known.

Of the isolated RNA, all was reverse transcribed, and so the sequenced material was expressed TCRB transcripts. Sequenced by immunoSEQ multiplex PCR; TCRdb stores in-frame clones only, minus some. Of around 300,000 clones in the sample, 8% were seen once. Germline V CDR1 and CDR2: SGHTA, FQGNSA. The CDR3 spans 16 residues. V shed 6 bases, J shed 4 bases, and the junction held 9 bases outside the gene matches. This receptor was obtained from a woman aged 18-30 years in good health. Sequencing was done on a sample of central memory CD4+ T cells from blood. V is TRBV7-2 and J is TRBJ2-5; TRBD2 agrees at 12 bases. The CDR3 sequence: CASSPTSGGSGETQYF. The CDR3 DNA reads TGTGCCAGCAGTCCCACTAGCGGGGGGTCTGGAGAGACCCAGTACTTC.